This T cell receptor beta chain was observed in a study of vaccination effects on CD4 cells after COVID-19. This clone was picked up a small number of times. The target antigen is unknown. Method: immunoSEQ multiplex PCR; TCRdb's copy keeps in-frame clones and lacks some. The sample contains 50,000 or so clones, 67% of which appear only once. The culture ran for less than 12 days, and then CD4+ T cells were isolated. Half the medium was replaced with IL-2 medium on days 3 and 7. The V gene lost 6 bases and the J gene lost 4 bases, with 12 bases spanning the gap. Germline values: CDR1 MDHEN, CDR2 SYDVKM. This CDR3 has 13 residues.

The input for sequencing was CD4+ T cells from PBMCs cultured without peptide, taken before COVID-19 vaccination. The V gene is TRBV28, the J gene TRBJ1-2; D is undetermined. The source of this sequence is a human donor who received a COVID-19 vaccine. The CDR3 region has the DNA TGTGCCAGCAGCGTGGGAAAGCGCTATGGCTACACCTTC. This gives the protein CASSVGKRYGYTF.